This is a list of T cell receptor beta chains from one sample in a study of CD8 T cell repertoires and HIV-1 epitope variants. Sequencing used immunoSEQ multiplex PCR; TCRdb keeps in-frame clones, though not all of them. Of roughly 4,900 clones in the sample, approximately 72% were seen once. Their antigen targets remain unknown. Sequenced input: cultured CD8+ T cells derived from PBMCs. The receptors originated from a male donor with HIV. CDR3s include the opening cysteine and the closing phenylalanine or tryptophan. A D gene is named only where the DNA matches it firmly. The listing skips clone size in some rows; elsewhere it reads once, few, many or a size class.

DNA	CDR3	size	length	V	J	D
TGTGCCAGCAGCTTAGGGGGCGGGGACAATGAGCAGTTCTTC	CASSLGGGDNEQFF	.	14	TRBV5-6	TRBJ2-1	.
TGTGCCAGCAGCCCCTTCGGCTCCTACGAGCAGTACTTC	CASSPFGSYEQYF	.	13	TRBV5-4	TRBJ2-7	.
TGTGCCAGCAGTTCTTTGATCGGGACAGGGGAGCACTATGGCTACACCTTC	CASSSLIGTGEHYGYTF	.	17	TRBV28	TRBJ1-2	TRBD1
TGTGCCAGTAGTCCCTCGATGAGGTACGAGCAGTACTTC	CASSPSMRYEQYF	.	13	TRBV19	TRBJ2-7	.
TGCGCCAGCAGTGAAACGCTAGCGGGGACAGATACGCAGTATTTT	CASSETLAGTDTQYF	few	15	TRBV10-2	TRBJ2-3	TRBD2
TGTGCCAGCAGTCTAGCGGGGGGCACAGATACGCAGTATTTT	CASSLAGGTDTQYF	.	14	TRBV6-1	TRBJ2-3	TRBD2
TGTGCCCCCAGATCTGTGTCTTTGGGCACTGAAGCTTTCTTT	CAPRSVSLGTEAFF	.	14	TRBV6-5	TRBJ1-1	.
TGTGCCAGCAGCTTATGGAACACTGAAGCTTTCTTT	CASSLWNTEAFF	.	12	TRBV7-2	TRBJ1-1	.
TGTGCCAGCAGCTTTGGCGGGACTAGAATGAATCCCTCCTACAATGAGCAGTTCTTC	CASSFGGTRMNPSYNEQFF	.	19	TRBV5-4	TRBJ2-1	TRBD2
TGCAGCGCCTCTCGAGGAGTCGATCAGCCCCAGCATTTT	CSASRGVDQPQHF	.	13	TRBV29-1	TRBJ1-5	.
TGTGCCTGGAGTTCTGGGACAGCCCAGGGGCAGCCCCAGCATTTT	CAWSSGTAQGQPQHF	.	15	TRBV30	TRBJ1-5	TRBD1
TGTGCCAGCAGTGAATCGGGCCTTGGCTACACCTTC	CASSESGLGYTF	few	12	TRBV6-1	TRBJ1-2	.
TGCGCCAGCAGCCAAGATCCCCCAGACTTGGACTATGGCTACACCTTC	CASSQDPPDLDYGYTF	few	16	TRBV5-4	TRBJ1-2	.
TGTGCCAGCAGCATTTACCAGGGGGCCCTCATCAACGAGCAGTACTTC	CASSIYQGALINEQYF	.	16	TRBV5-4	TRBJ2-7	TRBD1
TGCGCCAGCAGCCAAGATGGCAGCGGGGCCTACACCGGGGAGCTGTTTTTT	CASSQDGSGAYTGELFF	.	17	TRBV4-3	TRBJ2-2	TRBD2
TGTGCCAGCAGCGTAGGTCAGGGTAACGAGCAGTACTTC	CASSVGQGNEQYF	few	13	TRBV9	TRBJ2-7	.
TGTGCCAGCAGCTTAGAGAGGGACAGGGGCGAAACTTTCTTT	CASSLERDRGETFF	.	14	TRBV11-2	TRBJ1-1	TRBD1
TGCGCCAGCAGCCAAGATACAAGCGGGGGGGCAAGTGAGCAGTTCTTC	CASSQDTSGGASEQFF	few	16	TRBV4-3	TRBJ2-1	TRBD2
TGTGCCAGCAGTACCTGGACAGGGGATAATTCACCCCTCCACTTT	CASSTWTGDNSPLHF	.	15	TRBV6-1	TRBJ1-6	TRBD1
TGTGCCAGCAGCTTGGGGACTAGCGGGAGCCACCAAGAGACCCAGTACTTC	CASSLGTSGSHQETQYF	.	17	TRBV5-4	TRBJ2-5	TRBD2
TGTGCCAGCCCCTGGGGGGAACACAGGGATCCCTACGAGCAGTACTTC	CASPWGEHRDPYEQYF	.	16	TRBV19	TRBJ2-7	.
TGTGCCAGCAGCCCCCAAAGCTCCTATAATTCACCCCTCCACTTT	CASSPQSSYNSPLHF	few	15	TRBV9	TRBJ1-6	.
TGTGCCAGCGCACCGGGACAGTCCTACGAGCAGTACTTC	CASAPGQSYEQYF	.	13	TRBV27	TRBJ2-7	TRBD1
TGTGCCAGCAGCGTAGGTAGCGGGATAAACACCGGGGAGCTGTTTTTT	CASSVGSGINTGELFF	.	16	TRBV9	TRBJ2-2	TRBD2
TGTGCCAGCAGTTACTTCTTAGGCCAACCGGGCGAGCAGTACTTC	CASSYFLGQPGEQYF	.	15	TRBV6-5	TRBJ2-7	.
TGTGCCAGCAGCTTAGCCCCGGCGGCGAGCAATCAGCCCCAGCATTTT	CASSLAPAASNQPQHF	once	16	TRBV11-2	TRBJ1-5	.
TGTGCCAGCAGCTTGAACTTTGGGGCGACGAACACCGGGGAGCTGTTTTTT	CASSLNFGATNTGELFF	.	17	TRBV7-8	TRBJ2-2	.
TGCGCCAGCAGCCAAGGGACTAGCAACGAGCAGTACTTC	CASSQGTSNEQYF	large	13	TRBV4-1	TRBJ2-7	TRBD2
TGTGCCAGTAGTATTGGGACAGGGGGCTCGGACGAGCAGTACTTC	CASSIGTGGSDEQYF	.	15	TRBV19	TRBJ2-7	TRBD1
TGTGCCAGCCGCCCCGAGGCCATGAACACTGAAGCTTTCTTT	CASRPEAMNTEAFF	.	14	TRBV19	TRBJ1-1	.
TGTGCCAGCAGTGATCTAGGTGGCTACACCTTC	CASSDLGGYTF	.	11	TRBV6-4	TRBJ1-2	.
TGCGCCAGCAGCCAAGAACTAGTGGCCTACGAGCAGTACTTC	CASSQELVAYEQYF	once	14	TRBV4-3	TRBJ2-7	.
TGCGCCAGCAGCCAAGATACAAGCGGGGGGGCAAGTGAGCAGTTCTTC	CASSQDTSGGASEQFF	.	16	TRBV5-4	TRBJ2-1	TRBD2
TGTGCCAGCAGTTCCCAACTGACTACCTACGAGCAGTACTTC	CASSSQLTTYEQYF	.	14	TRBV28	TRBJ2-7	.
TGTGCCAGCACCCCCGGGGACAGGGGACCCTACGGCTATGGCTACACCTTC	CASTPGDRGPYGYGYTF	.	17	TRBV28	TRBJ1-2	TRBD1
TGTGCCAGCAGTTTATCACAGGGGATATCCTACAATGAGCAGTTCTTC	CASSLSQGISYNEQFF	hyperexpanded	16	TRBV27	TRBJ2-1	TRBD1
TGTGCCAGCAGTGAAACGGGAGAATCCGGGGAGCTGTTTTTT	CASSETGESGELFF	.	14	TRBV28	TRBJ2-2	.
TGTGCCAGCAGTTTATCACAGGGGATATCCTACAATGAGCAGTTCTTC	CASSLSQGISYNEQFF	.	16	TRBV13	TRBJ2-1	TRBD1
TGTGCCAGCAGCTTAAGACCCCCGAGGACAGGGAGCGGGTCACCCCTCCACTTT	CASSLRPPRTGSGSPLHF	.	18	TRBV13	TRBJ1-6	TRBD1
TGTGCCAGCAGCGTGGGCCCTAATCAGCCCCAGCATTTT	CASSVGPNQPQHF	.	13	TRBV7-9	TRBJ1-5	.